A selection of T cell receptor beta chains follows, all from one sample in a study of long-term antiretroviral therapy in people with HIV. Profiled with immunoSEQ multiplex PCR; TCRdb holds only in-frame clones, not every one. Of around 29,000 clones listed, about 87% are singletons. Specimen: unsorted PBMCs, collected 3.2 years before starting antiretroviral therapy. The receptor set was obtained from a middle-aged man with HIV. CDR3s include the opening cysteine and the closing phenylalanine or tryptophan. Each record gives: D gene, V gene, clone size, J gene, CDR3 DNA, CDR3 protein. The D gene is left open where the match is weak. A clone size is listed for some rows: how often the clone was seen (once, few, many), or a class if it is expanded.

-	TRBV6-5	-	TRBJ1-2	TGTGCCAGCAGTTACAAGGGGCTCGGCTACACCTTC	CASSYKGLGYTF
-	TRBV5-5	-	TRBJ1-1	TGTGCCAGCAGCTTGAGTTTGAGAGATAACGTTGAAGCTTTCTTT	CASSLSLRDNVEAFF
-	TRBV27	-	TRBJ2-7	TGTGCCAGCAGCCCCCAGGAAGCCTACGAGCAGTACTTC	CASSPQEAYEQYF
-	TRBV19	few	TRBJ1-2	TGTGCCAGTAGTATGGGGGGGTTCTGGGGCTACACCTTC	CASSMGGFWGYTF
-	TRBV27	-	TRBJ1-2	TGTGCCAGCAGTAGGCAGGATAACTATGGCTACACCTTC	CASSRQDNYGYTF
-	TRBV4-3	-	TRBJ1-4	TGCGCCAGCAGCCCTGAACACTTGGCAGGTGGTGAAAAACTGTTTTTT	CASSPEHLAGGEKLFF
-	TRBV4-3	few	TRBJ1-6	TGCGCCAGCAGCCAGCTCCTATTACCGTCGGAATCACCCCTCCACTTT	CASSQLLLPSESPLHF
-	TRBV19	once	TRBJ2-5	TGTGCCAGTAGAGGGGGGGCGACCCAGTACTTC	CASRGGATQYF
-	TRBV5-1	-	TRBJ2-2	TGCGCCAGCAGCTTGGTGGGGTCGAACACCGGGGAGCTGTTTTTT	CASSLVGSNTGELFF
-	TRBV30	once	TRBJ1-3	TGTGCCTGGAGTGGCGGAAACACCATATATTTT	CAWSGGNTIYF
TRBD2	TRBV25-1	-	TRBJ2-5	TGTGCCAGCAGTGGGACTAGACAAGAGACCCAGTACTTC	CASSGTRQETQYF
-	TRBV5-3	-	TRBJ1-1	TGTGCCAGAAGCTTGGTGATCGACACTGAAGCTTTCTTT	CARSLVIDTEAFF
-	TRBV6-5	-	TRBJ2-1	TGTGCCAGCAGAATCGCTGGGGGAGCCTACAATGAGCAGTTCTTC	CASRIAGGAYNEQFF
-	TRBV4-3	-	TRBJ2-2	TGCGCCAGCAGCCCCTTTGGCGGCACCGGGGAGCTGTTTTTT	CASSPFGGTGELFF
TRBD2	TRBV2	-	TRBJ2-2	TGTGCCAGCAGGGTAGCGGGGATGGCCGGGGAGCTGTTTTTT	CASRVAGMAGELFF
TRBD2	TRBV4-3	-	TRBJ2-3	TGCGCCAGCAGCCAGACCCTGGGACTAGCCTACACAGATACGCAGTATTTT	CASSQTLGLAYTDTQYF
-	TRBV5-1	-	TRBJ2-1	TGCGCCAGCAGCCAACGGGACGGGAGCTCCTACAATGAGCAGTTCTTC	CASSQRDGSSYNEQFF
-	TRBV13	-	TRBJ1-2	TGTGCCAGCAGCTTACGGAGGCCCGATGGCTACACCTTC	CASSLRRPDGYTF
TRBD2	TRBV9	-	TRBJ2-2	TGTGCCAGCAAATCGGGGACCACTAGCGGTGCCGGGGAGCTGTTTTTT	CASKSGTTSGAGELFF
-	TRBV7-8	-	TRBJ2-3	TGTGCCAGCAGCTCGGGACTGTTGGATACGCAGTATTTT	CASSSGLLDTQYF
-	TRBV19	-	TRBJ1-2	TGTGCCAGTAGTGAGATTGGCGGGCAGAACGGTTACACCTTC	CASSEIGGQNGYTF
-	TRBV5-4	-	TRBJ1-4	TGTGCCAGCAGCCCGGCAGGGGACGGGAATGAAAAACTGTTTTTT	CASSPAGDGNEKLFF
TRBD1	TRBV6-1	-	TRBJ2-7	TGTGCCAGCAGTGGATCCGGGGACAGGTTCACCTACGAGCAGTACTTC	CASSGSGDRFTYEQYF
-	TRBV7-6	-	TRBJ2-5	TGTGCCAGCAGCCCCTACCAAGAGACCCAGTACTTC	CASSPYQETQYF
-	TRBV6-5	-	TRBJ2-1	TGTGCCAGCAGTTACTCGATGACAGCTCCCTACAATGAGCAGTTCTTC	CASSYSMTAPYNEQFF
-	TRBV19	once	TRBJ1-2	TGTGCCAGTAGTGCCGACCCCAAAGGGGACCTCTATGGCTACACCTTC	CASSADPKGDLYGYTF
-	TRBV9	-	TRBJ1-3	TGTGCCAGCAGCGTAGCAGACAGGTCTGGAAACACCATATATTTT	CASSVADRSGNTIYF
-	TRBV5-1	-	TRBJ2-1	TGCGCCAGCAGCTCGACAGGCTTTACCTACAATGAGCAGTTCTTC	CASSSTGFTYNEQFF
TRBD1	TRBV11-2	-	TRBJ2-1	TGTGCCAGCAGCTTAGGTGACAGGGGTTTTTACAATGAGCAGTTCTTC	CASSLGDRGFYNEQFF
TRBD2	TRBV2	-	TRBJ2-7	TGTGCCAGCACCTGGGGGGGAGATAAGGACGAGCAGTACTTC	CASTWGGDKDEQYF
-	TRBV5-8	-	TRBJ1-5	TGTGCCAGCTTTATCCGGTTTAGGCGTCAGCCCCAGCATTTT	CASFIRFRRQPQHF
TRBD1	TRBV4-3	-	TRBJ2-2	TGCGCCAGCAGCCCCGGACAGGGGAAGGGGACCGGGGAGCTGTTTTTT	CASSPGQGKGTGELFF
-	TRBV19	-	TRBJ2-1	TGTGCCAGTAGTATAGATCATACCTACAATGAGCAGTTCTTC	CASSIDHTYNEQFF
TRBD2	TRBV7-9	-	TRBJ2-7	TGTGCCAGCAGCGGACCGGCATTGGCGGGAGTGGGAGAGCAGTACTTC	CASSGPALAGVGEQYF
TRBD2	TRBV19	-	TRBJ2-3	TGTGCCAGTAAAAGGTTCGTAGCGGGAGGTGCTACGCAGTATTTT	CASKRFVAGGATQYF